This T cell receptor beta chain was profiled in a study of shared clonotypes between healthy human individuals. Germline V CDR1 and CDR2: MDHEN, SYDVKM. The CDR3 covers 13 residues. Trimming left V 2 bases short and J 2 bases short, with 7 bases between. Terminally differentiated effector memory CD45RA+ cells were excluded by CCR7 positive selection of CD45RO-negative cells. The repertoire was sequenced with immunoSEQ multiplex PCR; TCRdb's copy has only in-frame clones and lacks some. The table records fewer than 700,000 clones, approximately 96% of them present only once. The chain links TRBV28 to TRBJ2-7, with D perhaps matching TRBD2 (5 bases). The specimen was naive CD8+ T cells sorted from blood. This clonotype originated in a woman aged 30 to 39 in good health. CDR3 region: CASSLPGTYEQYF. The CDR3 DNA sequence: TGTGCCAGCAGTTTACCCGGGACCTACGAGCAGTACTTC.